Following are 4 T cell receptor beta chains from one sample sequenced in a study of shared clonotypes between healthy human individuals. Sequencing was performed with immunoSEQ multiplex PCR; in TCRdb, only in-frame clones are kept and a portion is missing. Of 400,000 or so clones listed, approximately 96% were seen once; the top ten hold approximately 0.32%. The sequenced sample consisted of memory CD8+ T cells sorted from blood. As to subset: CD45RO+ cells pooled with CCR7-negative TemRA cells. Receptors were obtained from a man under 40 in good health.

V is TRBV10-3 and J is TRBJ2-2; D could derive from TRBD1 or TRBD2 (6 bases each). Germline V gene lookup returns CDR1 ENHRY and CDR2 SYGVKD. V dropped 8 bases and J dropped 0 bases, with 7 bases sitting between them. This CDR3 has 13 amino acids. The CDR3 DNA is TGTGCCATCGGGGGGCCGAACACCGGGGAGCTGTTTTTT. It encodes CAIGGPNTGELFF.

V is TRBV30 and J is TRBJ1-4; maybe TRBD1 (6 bases). Per germline, CDR1 GTSNPN and CDR2 SVGIG (reference sequence). The CDR3 runs 15 residues. Trimming removed 0 bases at V and 8 bases at J, with 16 bases between. The CDR3 region has the DNA TGTGCCTGGAGTGTACCATGGGGGCCTCGGGAAAAACTGTTTTTT. Its protein product is CAWSVPWGPREKLFF. The entire variable domain, with the rest obtained from reference TRBV30 and TRBJ1-4, is as follows: SQTIHQWPATLVQPVGSPLSLECTVEGTSNPNLYWYRQAAGRGLQLLFYSVGIGQISSEVPQNLSASRPQDRQFILSSKKLLLSDSGFYLCAWSVPWGPREKLFFGSGTQLSVL.

The gene calls are TRBV4-2 and TRBJ2-2, with D possibly matching TRBD2 (6 bases). The V gene's germline CDR1 is LGHNA and CDR2 YNFKEQ. This CDR3 has 16 residues. Trimming pared 2 bases from V and 6 bases from J, leaving 16 bases between. CDR3 in DNA: TGTGCCAGCAGCCAAATTAACGGGAGAGGCGCCGGGGAGCTGTTTTTT. Translating gives CASSQINGRGAGELFF.

This chain links TRBV19 with TRBJ1-2; D gene unclear. The germline V gene encodes CDR1 LNHDA and CDR2 SQIVND (reference sequence). This CDR3 has 15 residues. The V and J ends lost 0 bases and 4 bases respectively, with 12 bases between them. CDR3 sequence reads: CASSIEAGFAYGYTF. CDR3 bases: TGTGCCAGTAGTATAGAGGCGGGATTCGCCTATGGCTACACCTTC. The whole variable domain, filled in from reference TRBV19 and TRBJ1-2, reads DGGITQSPKYLFRKEGQNVTLSCEQNLNHDAMYWYRQDPGQGLRLIYYSQIVNDFQKGDIAEGYSVSREKKESFPLTVTSAQKNPTAFYLCASSIEAGFAYGYTFGSGTRLTVV.